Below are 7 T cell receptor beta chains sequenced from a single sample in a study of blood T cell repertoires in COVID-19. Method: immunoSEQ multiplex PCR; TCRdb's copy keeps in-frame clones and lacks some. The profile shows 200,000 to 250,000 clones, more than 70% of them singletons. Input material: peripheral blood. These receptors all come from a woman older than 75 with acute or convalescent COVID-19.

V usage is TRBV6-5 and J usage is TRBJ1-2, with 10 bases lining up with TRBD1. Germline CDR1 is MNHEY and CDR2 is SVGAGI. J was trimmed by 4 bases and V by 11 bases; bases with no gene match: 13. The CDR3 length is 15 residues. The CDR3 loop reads CALSPGTGVTYGYTF. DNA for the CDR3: TGTGCCCTCTCCCCGGGGACAGGGGTGACCTATGGCTACACCTTC.

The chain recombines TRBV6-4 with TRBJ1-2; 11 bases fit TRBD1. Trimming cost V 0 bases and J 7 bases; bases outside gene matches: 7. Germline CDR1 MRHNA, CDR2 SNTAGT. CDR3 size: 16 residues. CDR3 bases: TGTGCCAGCAGTGACTCGATTGGGACAGGGGGACGTGGCTACACCTTC. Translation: CASSDSIGTGGRGYTF.

The CDR3 region is CATSDARPTDTQYF. DNA for the CDR3: TGTGCCACCAGTGATGCCAGGCCCACAGATACGCAGTATTTT. The J gene is TRBJ2-3, the V gene TRBV24-1, with D uncertain. Germline V CDR1 and CDR2: KGHDR, SFDVKD. The germline V and J ends were trimmed by 3 bases and 2 bases, with 8 bases remaining between them. CDR3 size: 14 residues.

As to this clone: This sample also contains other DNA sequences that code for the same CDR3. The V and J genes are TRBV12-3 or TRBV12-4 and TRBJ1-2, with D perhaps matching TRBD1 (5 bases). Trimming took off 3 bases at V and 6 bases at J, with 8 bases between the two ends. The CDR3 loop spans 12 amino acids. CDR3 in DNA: TGTGCCAGCAGTTTCCGGGGGAATGGCTACACCTTC. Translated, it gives CASSFRGNGYTF.

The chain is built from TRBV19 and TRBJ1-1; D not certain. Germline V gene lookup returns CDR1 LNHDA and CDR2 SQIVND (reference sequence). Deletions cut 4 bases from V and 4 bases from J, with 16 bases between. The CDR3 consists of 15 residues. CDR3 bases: TGTGCCAGTAGTACCGGTTTGTCGGGTGGCACTGAAGCTTTCTTT. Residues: CASSTGLSGGTEAFF. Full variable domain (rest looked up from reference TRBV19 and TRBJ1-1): DGGITQSPKYLFRKEGQNVTLSCEQNLNHDAMYWYRQDPGQGLRLIYYSQIVNDFQKGDIAEGYSVSREKKESFPLTVTSAQKNPTAFYLCASSTGLSGGTEAFFGQGTRLTVV.

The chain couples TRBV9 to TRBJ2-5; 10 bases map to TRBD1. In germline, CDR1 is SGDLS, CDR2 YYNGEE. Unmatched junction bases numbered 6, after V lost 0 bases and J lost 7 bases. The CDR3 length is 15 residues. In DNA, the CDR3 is TGTGCCAGCAGCGTAGGAGGGACAGGGGCGGGGACCCAGTACTTC. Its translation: CASSVGGTGAGTQYF. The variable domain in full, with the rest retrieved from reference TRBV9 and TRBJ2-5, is DSGVTQTPKHLITATGQRVTLRCSPRSGDLSVYWYQQSLDQGLQFLIQYYNGEERAKGNILERFSAQQFPDLHSELNLSSLELGDSALYFCASSVGGTGAGTQYFGPGTRLLVL.

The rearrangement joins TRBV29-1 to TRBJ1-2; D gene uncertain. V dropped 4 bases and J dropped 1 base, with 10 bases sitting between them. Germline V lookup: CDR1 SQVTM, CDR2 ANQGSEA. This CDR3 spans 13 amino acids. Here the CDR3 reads CSVVEGFNYGYTF. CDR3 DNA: TGCAGCGTTGTAGAGGGCTTTAACTATGGCTACACCTTC. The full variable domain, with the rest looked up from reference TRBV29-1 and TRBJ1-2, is SAVISQKPSRDICQRGTSLTIQCQVDSQVTMMFWYRQQPGQSLTLIATANQGSEATYESGFVIDKFPISRPNLTFSTLTVSNMSPEDSSIYLCSVVEGFNYGYTFGSGTRLTVV.